What follows describes a single T cell receptor (beta chain). Its antigen is undetermined. This entry belongs to a study of shared clonotypes between healthy human individuals. The study's findings and limits: Genetic and exposure-history diversity was limited by the small donor number. Non-shared clonotypes showed lower generation probabilities than clonotypes common to all four donors. Naive subsets tended to show greater estimated richness than memory subsets.

Trimming left V 7 bases short and J 6 bases short, with 9 bases between. In germline, CDR1 is MDHEN, CDR2 SYDVKM. The CDR3 covers 12 residues. At the deep level, the assay was run. Here immunoSEQ multiplex PCR was the method, and the copy in TCRdb shows in-frame clones only, minus some. Of approximately 1.4 million clones in the sample, 95% to 99% are singletons; the top ten hold approximately 0.45%. The receptor was derived from a man aged 30 to 45 in good health. Sequences were obtained from naive CD4+ T cells sorted from blood. Subset described: CD45RA+ positively selected. The chain couples TRBV28 to TRBJ2-2; perhaps TRBD1 as D (5 bases). In DNA, the CDR3 is TGTGCCAGCAAGACAGTGCCCGGGGAGCTGTTTTTT. Its protein product is CASKTVPGELFF.